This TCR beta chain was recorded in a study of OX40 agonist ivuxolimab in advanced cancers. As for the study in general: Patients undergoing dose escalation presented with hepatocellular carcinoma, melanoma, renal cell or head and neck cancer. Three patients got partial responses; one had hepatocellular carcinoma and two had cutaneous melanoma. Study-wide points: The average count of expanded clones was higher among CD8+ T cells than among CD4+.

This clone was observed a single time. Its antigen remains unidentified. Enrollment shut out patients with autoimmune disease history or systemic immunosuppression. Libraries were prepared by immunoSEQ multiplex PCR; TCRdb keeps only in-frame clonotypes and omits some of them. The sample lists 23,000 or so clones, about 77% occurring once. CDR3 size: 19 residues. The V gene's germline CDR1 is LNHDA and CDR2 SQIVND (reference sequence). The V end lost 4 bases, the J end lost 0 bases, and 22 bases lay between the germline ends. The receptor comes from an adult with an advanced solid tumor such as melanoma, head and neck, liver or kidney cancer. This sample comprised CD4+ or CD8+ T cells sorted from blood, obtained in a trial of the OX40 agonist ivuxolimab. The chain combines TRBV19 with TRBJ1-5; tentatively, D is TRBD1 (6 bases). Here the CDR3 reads CASSTYRLGGRYSNQPQHF. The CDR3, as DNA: TGTGCCAGTAGTACCTACAGGTTGGGGGGGCGTTATAGCAATCAGCCCCAGCATTTT. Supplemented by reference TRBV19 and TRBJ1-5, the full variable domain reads DGGITQSPKYLFRKEGQNVTLSCEQNLNHDAMYWYRQDPGQGLRLIYYSQIVNDFQKGDIAEGYSVSREKKESFPLTVTSAQKNPTAFYLCASSTYRLGGRYSNQPQHFGDGTRLSIL.